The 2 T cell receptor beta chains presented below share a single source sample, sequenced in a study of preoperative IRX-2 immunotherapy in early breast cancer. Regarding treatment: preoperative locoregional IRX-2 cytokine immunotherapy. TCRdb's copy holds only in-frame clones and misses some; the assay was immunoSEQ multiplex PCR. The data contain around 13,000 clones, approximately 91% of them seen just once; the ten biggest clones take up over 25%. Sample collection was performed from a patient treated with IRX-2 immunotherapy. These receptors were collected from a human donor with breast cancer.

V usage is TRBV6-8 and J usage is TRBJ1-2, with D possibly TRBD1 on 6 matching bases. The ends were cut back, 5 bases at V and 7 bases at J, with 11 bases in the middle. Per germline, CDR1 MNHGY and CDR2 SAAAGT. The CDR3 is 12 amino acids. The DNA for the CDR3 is TGTGCCAGCAGTCCAGGGGTCTTTGGCTACACCTTC. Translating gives CASSPGVFGYTF.

The CDR3 region has the DNA TGTGCCAGCAGCCTGGAAACGGGACAGGGGGCTTCTGGGGCCAACGTCCTGACTTTC. This gives the protein CASSLETGQGASGANVLTF. The rearrangement links TRBV5-6 to TRBJ2-6; 12 bases fit TRBD1. J was trimmed by 1 base and V by 4 bases; bases with no gene match: 9. The CDR3 consists of 19 residues. The V gene's germline CDR1 is SGHDT and CDR2 YYEEEE.